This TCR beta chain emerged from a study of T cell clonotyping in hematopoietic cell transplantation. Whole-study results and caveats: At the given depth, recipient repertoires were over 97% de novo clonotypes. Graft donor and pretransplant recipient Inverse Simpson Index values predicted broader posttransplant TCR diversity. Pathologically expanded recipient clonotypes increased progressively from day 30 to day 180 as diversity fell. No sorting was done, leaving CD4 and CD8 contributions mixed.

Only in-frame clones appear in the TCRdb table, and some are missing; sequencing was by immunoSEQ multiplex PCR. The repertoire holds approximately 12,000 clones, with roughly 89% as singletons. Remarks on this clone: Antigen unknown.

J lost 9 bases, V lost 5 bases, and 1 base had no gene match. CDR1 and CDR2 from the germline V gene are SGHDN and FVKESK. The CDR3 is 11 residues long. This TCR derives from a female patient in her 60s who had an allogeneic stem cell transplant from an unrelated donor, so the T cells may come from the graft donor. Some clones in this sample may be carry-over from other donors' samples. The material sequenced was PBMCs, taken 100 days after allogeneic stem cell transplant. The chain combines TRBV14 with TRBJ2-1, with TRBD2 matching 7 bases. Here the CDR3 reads CASSLAGEQFF. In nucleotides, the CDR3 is TGTGCCAGCAGCTTAGCGGGTGAGCAGTTCTTC.